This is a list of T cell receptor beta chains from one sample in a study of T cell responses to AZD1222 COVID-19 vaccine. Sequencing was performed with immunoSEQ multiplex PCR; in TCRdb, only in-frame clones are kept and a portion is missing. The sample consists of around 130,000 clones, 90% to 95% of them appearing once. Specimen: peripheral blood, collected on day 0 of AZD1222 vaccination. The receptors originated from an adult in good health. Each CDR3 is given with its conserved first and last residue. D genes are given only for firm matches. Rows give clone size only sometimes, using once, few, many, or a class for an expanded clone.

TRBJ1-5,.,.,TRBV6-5,CASSYTNRMDQPQHF,TGTGCCAGCAGTTACACCAACCGTATGGATCAGCCCCAGCATTTT
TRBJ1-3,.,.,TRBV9,CASSEGGLGNTIYF,TGTGCCAGCAGCGAGGGAGGACTGGGAAACACCATATATTTT
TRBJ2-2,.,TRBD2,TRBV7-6,CASSASGANTGELFF,TGTGCCAGCAGCGCTAGCGGGGCGAACACCGGGGAGCTGTTTTTT
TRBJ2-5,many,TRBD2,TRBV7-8,CASSEGLADLWGETQYF,TGTGCCAGCAGCGAGGGACTAGCGGACCTTTGGGGAGAGACCCAGTACTTC
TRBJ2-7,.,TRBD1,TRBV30,CAWNTGTGRRSTYEQYF,TGTGCCTGGAATACCGGGACAGGAAGAAGAAGTACCTACGAGCAGTACTTC
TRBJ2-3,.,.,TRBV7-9,CASSRSQSADTQYF,TGTGCCAGCTCCCGTTCGCAGAGCGCAGATACGCAGTATTTT
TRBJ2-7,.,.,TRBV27,CASSPFGALYEQYF,TGTGCCAGCAGTCCCTTCGGGGCTTTATACGAGCAGTACTTC
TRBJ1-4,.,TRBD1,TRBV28,CASRRQGVWEKLFF,TGTGCCAGCAGGAGACAGGGGGTTTGGGAAAAACTGTTTTTT
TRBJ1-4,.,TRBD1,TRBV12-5,CASGLSPGQRNEKLFF,TGTGCTAGTGGTTTGTCCCCGGGACAGCGTAATGAAAAACTGTTTTTT
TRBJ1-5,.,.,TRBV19,CASSIWGQPQHF,TGTGCCAGTAGTATCTGGGGTCAGCCCCAGCATTTT
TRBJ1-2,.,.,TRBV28,CASSFPMGGYTF,TGTGCCAGCAGTTTTCCCATGGGTGGCTACACCTTC
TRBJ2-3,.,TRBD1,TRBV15,CATTDRGRTDTQYF,TGTGCCACCACCGACAGGGGGCGGACAGATACGCAGTATTTT
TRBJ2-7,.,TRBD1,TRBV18,CASSPGQGANEQYF,TGTGCCAGCTCACCGGGACAGGGGGCAAACGAGCAGTACTTC
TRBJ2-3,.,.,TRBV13,CASSSRDPGTQYF,TGTGCCAGCAGCTCCCGGGACCCCGGGACGCAGTATTTT
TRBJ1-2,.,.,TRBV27,CASSLGGANYGYTF,TGTGCCAGCAGTTTGGGCGGAGCCAACTATGGCTACACCTTC
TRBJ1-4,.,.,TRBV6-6,CASSYSGSGTNEKLFF,TGTGCCAGCAGTTACTCCGGTAGTGGGACTAATGAAAAACTGTTTTTT
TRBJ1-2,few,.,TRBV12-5,CASGPGHSFYGYTF,TGTGCTAGTGGTCCGGGACATTCTTTCTATGGCTACACCTTC
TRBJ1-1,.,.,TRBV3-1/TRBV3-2,CASSPKPRFRLGTEAFF,TGTGCCAGCAGCCCCAAGCCCCGTTTCAGGTTGGGCACTGAAGCTTTCTTT
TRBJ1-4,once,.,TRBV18,CASSTLTGANEKLFF,TGTGCCAGCTCAACCCTAACAGGAGCTAATGAAAAACTGTTTTTT
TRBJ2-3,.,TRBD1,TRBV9,CASSARQGSSGDTQYF,TGTGCCAGCAGCGCCCGACAGGGATCGAGTGGAGATACGCAGTATTTT
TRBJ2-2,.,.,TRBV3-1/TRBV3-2,CASSPRGTNTGELFF,TGTGCCAGCAGCCCCCGAGGGACGAACACCGGGGAGCTGTTTTTT
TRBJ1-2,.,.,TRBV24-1,CATSDPSGDYGYTF,TGTGCCACCAGTGACCCTTCCGGGGACTATGGCTACACCTTC
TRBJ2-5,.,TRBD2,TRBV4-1,CASSQAREIAGKETQYF,TGCGCCAGCAGCCAAGCCCGGGAGATAGCGGGAAAAGAGACCCAGTACTTC
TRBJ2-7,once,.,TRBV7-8,CASSLSSGPYEQYF,TGTGCCAGCAGCTTAAGTAGCGGACCCTACGAGCAGTACTTC
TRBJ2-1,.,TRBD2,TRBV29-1,CSVASGNYNEQFF,TGCAGCGTTGCTAGCGGGAACTACAATGAGCAGTTCTTC
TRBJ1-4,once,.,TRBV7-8,CASSLHRVPKREEKLFF,TGTGCCAGCAGTTTACACAGGGTGCCCAAACGGGAGGAAAAACTGTTTTTT
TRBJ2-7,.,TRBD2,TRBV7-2,CASSLLAGGAYEQYF,TGTGCCAGCAGCTTACTAGCGGGAGGTGCCTACGAGCAGTACTTC
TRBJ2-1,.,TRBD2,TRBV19,CASTTGGRINEQFF,TGTGCCAGTACTACGGGCGGGAGGATAAATGAGCAGTTCTTC
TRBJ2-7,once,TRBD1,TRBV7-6,CASSFTGQGSREQYF,TGTGCCAGCAGCTTTACGGGACAGGGCTCGCGTGAGCAGTACTTC
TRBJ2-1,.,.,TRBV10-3,CAISESWGSYNEQFF,TGTGCCATCAGTGAGTCTTGGGGGTCCTACAATGAGCAGTTCTTC
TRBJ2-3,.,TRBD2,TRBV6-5,CAGTSGRADTQYF,TGTGCCGGAACTAGCGGGAGGGCAGATACGCAGTATTTT
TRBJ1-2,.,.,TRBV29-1,CSVENAGYTF,TGCAGCGTTGAAAATGCTGGCTACACCTTC
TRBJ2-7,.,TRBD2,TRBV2,CTSSKGLAGYEQYF,TGTACCAGCAGTAAGGGACTAGCGGGGTACGAGCAGTACTTC
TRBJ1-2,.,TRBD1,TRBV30,CAWTQTGAGYGYTF,TGTGCCTGGACGCAGACAGGGGCAGGCTATGGCTACACCTTC
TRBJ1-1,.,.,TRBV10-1,CASSELVGGNTEAFF,TGCGCCAGCAGTGAGTTGGTCGGGGGAAACACTGAAGCTTTCTTT
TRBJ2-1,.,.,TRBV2,CASSEEKGFGNEQFF,TGTGCCAGCAGTGAAGAGAAGGGGTTCGGGAATGAGCAGTTCTTC
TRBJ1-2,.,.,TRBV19,CASSIGTVNYGYTF,TGTGCCAGTAGTATAGGCACAGTCAACTATGGCTACACCTTC
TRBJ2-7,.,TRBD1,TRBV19,CASSMATGAFYEQYF,TGTGCCAGTAGTATGGCGACAGGGGCCTTCTACGAGCAGTACTTC
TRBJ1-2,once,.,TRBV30,CAGPGHLHANYGYTF,TGTGCCGGACCGGGACACCTTCATGCGAACTATGGCTACACCTTC
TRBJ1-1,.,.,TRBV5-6,CASSFFRKSTEAFF,TGTGCCAGCAGCTTTTTTAGGAAGTCAACTGAAGCTTTCTTT
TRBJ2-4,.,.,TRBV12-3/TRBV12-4,CASSARRVGFQYF,TGTGCCAGCAGTGCCCGGCGGGTGGGCTTTCAGTACTTC
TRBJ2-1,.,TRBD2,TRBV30,CAWRASGVYNEQFF,TGTGCCTGGAGGGCTAGCGGTGTATACAATGAGCAGTTCTTC
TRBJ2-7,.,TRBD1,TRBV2,CASNPGQGLHEQYF,TGTGCCAGCAATCCGGGACAGGGACTTCACGAGCAGTACTTC
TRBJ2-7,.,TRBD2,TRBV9,CASSVGSAGVDEQYF,TGTGCCAGCAGCGTAGGATCAGCGGGAGTCGACGAGCAGTACTTC
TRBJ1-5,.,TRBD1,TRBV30,CASTGGSPGVEPQHF,TGTGCCTCGACAGGGGGAAGCCCTGGTGTTGAACCCCAGCATTTT
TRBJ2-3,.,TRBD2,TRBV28,CASSSGGSSTDTQYF,TGTGCCAGCAGTTCGGGAGGTTCCAGCACAGATACGCAGTATTTT
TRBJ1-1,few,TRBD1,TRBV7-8,CASSPPGTGNTEAFF,TGTGCCAGCAGCCCGCCCGGGACAGGGAACACTGAAGCTTTCTTT
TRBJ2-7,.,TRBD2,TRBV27,CASGAGTYEQYF,TGTGCCAGCGGAGCGGGAACCTACGAGCAGTACTTC
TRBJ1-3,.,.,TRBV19,CASKNAVGGNTIYF,TGTGCCAGTAAAAACGCGGTTGGTGGAAACACCATATATTTT
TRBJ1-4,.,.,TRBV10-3,CAISEPTGGNEKLFF,TGTGCCATCAGTGAGCCTACCGGAGGGAACGAAAAACTGTTTTTT
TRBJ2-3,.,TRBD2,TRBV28,CASTRGVAGGPRTQYF,TGTGCCAGCACCCGAGGGGTGGCGGGAGGGCCGCGTACGCAGTATTTT
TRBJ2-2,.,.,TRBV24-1,CATSETGDSNTGELFF,TGTGCCACCAGCGAAACTGGGGACTCCAACACCGGGGAGCTGTTTTTT
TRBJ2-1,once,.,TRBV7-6,CASSAPYSSYNEQFF,TGTGCCAGCAGCGCGCCCTATAGCTCCTACAATGAGCAGTTCTTC
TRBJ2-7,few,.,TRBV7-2,CASSLGQVGEQYF,TGTGCCAGCAGCTTAGGACAGGTGGGCGAGCAGTACTTC